This is a list of T cell receptor beta chains from one sample in a study of blood T cell repertoires in COVID-19. The assay was immunoSEQ multiplex PCR, and TCRdb's table has in-frame clones only and misses some. Here the sample spans about 140,000 clones, roughly 90% being singletons. Sequenced material: peripheral blood. The receptors here all came from a man between 50 and 59 years old with active or convalescent COVID-19. CDR3s include the opening cysteine and the closing phenylalanine or tryptophan. D genes are given only for firm matches. Size is omitted from some rows. Given values are once, few, many or a class for expanded clones.

d_gene,j_gene,abundance,v_gene,CDR3nt,CDR3aa
-,TRBJ1-2,-,TRBV30,TGTGCCTGGAGTGTACATCGGGTAGGCAGGGGCCCTAACTATGGCTACACCTTC,CAWSVHRVGRGPNYGYTF
-,TRBJ1-1,-,TRBV27,TGTGCCAGCAGTTTATCCAGGGGCACTGAAGCTTTCTTT,CASSLSRGTEAFF
TRBD1,TRBJ2-7,-,TRBV14,TGTGCCAGCAGCCAATTAGGGACAGGGTACGAGCAGTACTTC,CASSQLGTGYEQYF
TRBD1,TRBJ1-1,-,TRBV2,TGTGCCAGCAGTGAAAGGGGGCGGAGTAGCACTGAAGCTTTCTTT,CASSERGRSSTEAFF
-,TRBJ2-7,-,TRBV7-2,TGTGCCAGCAGCTTAGCCCAGTCCTACGAGCAGTACTTC,CASSLAQSYEQYF
TRBD1,TRBJ1-4,-,TRBV2,TGTGCCAGCGGGCAACAGGGGGCAACTAATGAAAAACTGTTTTTT,CASGQQGATNEKLFF
-,TRBJ2-5,-,TRBV5-1,TGCGCCAGCAGCGTGTTTGTCCGAGAGACCCAGTACTTC,CASSVFVRETQYF
TRBD1,TRBJ2-2,-,TRBV28,TGTGCCAGCAGTTCGCAGGGGGCCACCGGGGAGCTGTTTTTT,CASSSQGATGELFF
-,TRBJ1-1,-,TRBV21-1,TGTGCCAGCAGCTCGACATACAGGGTTCGGAAAGGGGACACTGAAGCTTTCTTT,CASSSTYRVRKGDTEAFF
TRBD1,TRBJ2-5,-,TRBV11-2,TGTGCCAGCAGCTCGACAGGGGTAGAGACCCAGTACTTC,CASSSTGVETQYF
-,TRBJ1-4,-,TRBV7-9,TGTGCCAGCAGATACGGAGGTGAACTGTTTTTT,CASRYGGELFF
TRBD2,TRBJ2-7,-,TRBV19,TGTGCCAGTTCTCTAGCGGGAGGGTACGAGCAGTACTTC,CASSLAGGYEQYF
-,TRBJ1-4,few,TRBV19,TGTGCCAGTAGTATGAACTTCCGGGGGAGAGGAGAAAAACTGTTTTTT,CASSMNFRGRGEKLFF
TRBD1,TRBJ1-2,-,TRBV15,TGTGCCACCAGCGGAACAGGGGGGACGAGGGGCTACACCTTC,CATSGTGGTRGYTF
TRBD1,TRBJ1-3,-,TRBV5-4,TGTGCCAGCAGCTTGGAGGGGGCGCCTGGAAACACCATATATTTT,CASSLEGAPGNTIYF
-,TRBJ1-1,-,TRBV6-5,TGTGCCAGCAGGCGGAGCAGTGGTCCTGCTTTCTTT,CASRRSSGPAFF
-,TRBJ1-4,-,TRBV12-3/TRBV12-4,TGTGCCAGCAGCAACCAGGCGTTTGGAAAACTGTTTTTT,CASSNQAFGKLFF
-,TRBJ1-1,-,TRBV28,TGTGCCAGCACCCCTTTGGCCGGGGAGTTCCCTGAAGCTTTCTTT,CASTPLAGEFPEAFF
TRBD2,TRBJ2-1,-,TRBV14,TGTGCCAGCAGCTTAGGACTAGCGGGAGAGAACTACAATGAGCAGTTCTTC,CASSLGLAGENYNEQFF
TRBD2,TRBJ2-1,-,TRBV2,TGTGCCAGCAGTGAACTCCCTAGCGGGAGGGCCAATGAGCAGTTCTTC,CASSELPSGRANEQFF
-,TRBJ2-3,-,TRBV7-9,TGTGCCAGCAGCTCCCCTCGTTCGGGGGACCCTACAGATACGCAGTATTTT,CASSSPRSGDPTDTQYF
-,TRBJ1-2,few,TRBV7-6,TGTGCCAGCAGCAACGAAAGGACAGCTGCCCACTATGGCTACACCTTC,CASSNERTAAHYGYTF
TRBD1,TRBJ2-5,-,TRBV24-1,TGTGCCACCGGACAGGGGCGAAACCAAGAGACCCAGTACTTC,CATGQGRNQETQYF
TRBD1,TRBJ1-2,once,TRBV18,TGTGCCAGCTCACCGGGGACAGCGGAAGGCTATGGCTACACCTTC,CASSPGTAEGYGYTF
-,TRBJ1-1,-,TRBV20-1,TGCAGTGCTAATCGGTTCACTGAAGCTTTCTTT,CSANRFTEAFF
TRBD1,TRBJ2-3,-,TRBV6-5,TGTGCCAGCAGGCCGGGACAGGGAGGACGAACGCAGTATTTT,CASRPGQGGRTQYF
-,TRBJ1-1,-,TRBV19,TGTGCCAGTAGTATCTGGGGGCGGATGAGGACTGAAGCTTTCTTT,CASSIWGRMRTEAFF
TRBD2,TRBJ2-1,-,TRBV11-3,TGTGCCAGCAGCTTCGGACTAGCGGGAGTGAGTGAGCAGTTCTTC,CASSFGLAGVSEQFF
TRBD1,TRBJ2-5,-,TRBV24-1,TGTGCCACCAGTGATCCTCTCGGACAGGGGCGCCAAGAGACCCAGTACTTC,CATSDPLGQGRQETQYF
-,TRBJ2-2,-,TRBV11-1,TGTGCCAGCAGCTTAGTCGGGAGAGGGTACACCGGGGAGCTGTTTTTT,CASSLVGRGYTGELFF
TRBD1,TRBJ2-2,once,TRBV3-1/TRBV3-2,TGTGCCAGCAGCCCCCGGGACAGGGGGGCCGGGGAGCTGTTTTTT,CASSPRDRGAGELFF
-,TRBJ1-5,-,TRBV6-6,TGTGCCAGCACCCCCGAGTTCAGCAATCAGCCCCAGCATTTT,CASTPEFSNQPQHF
TRBD2,TRBJ2-2,-,TRBV28,TGTGCCAGCAGGTTAGCGGGAGTTACCGGGGAGCTGTTTTTT,CASRLAGVTGELFF
TRBD2,TRBJ2-5,-,TRBV5-5,TGTGCCAGCAGCGTAGCGGGGAGTGAGACCCAGTACTTC,CASSVAGSETQYF
-,TRBJ2-7,-,TRBV2,TGTGCCAGCAGTGATGACAGGACGTACGAGCAGTACTTC,CASSDDRTYEQYF
-,TRBJ1-1,-,TRBV7-9,TGTGCCAGCAGCTACACCGGACAGCGGGGCACTGAAGCTTTCTTT,CASSYTGQRGTEAFF
-,TRBJ2-1,-,TRBV12-3/TRBV12-4,TGTGCCAGCAGTTCTAGCTTTGAACAGTTCTTC,CASSSSFEQFF
-,TRBJ2-2,-,TRBV3-1/TRBV3-2,TGTGCCAGCAGCCAAGCCCCAGGTTACACCGGGGAGCTGTTTTTT,CASSQAPGYTGELFF
TRBD2,TRBJ2-2,-,TRBV9,TGTGCCAGCAGCGGTCGGACTAGCGGGAACACCGGGGAGCTGTTTTTT,CASSGRTSGNTGELFF
-,TRBJ2-6,once,TRBV29-1,TGCAGCGTGAAGCAGGGTGGGGCCAACGTCCTGACTTTC,CSVKQGGANVLTF
TRBD1,TRBJ2-7,once,TRBV9,TGTGCCAGCAGCGCCGGGACAGGGGGGAACGAGCAGTACTTC,CASSAGTGGNEQYF
TRBD1,TRBJ2-7,once,TRBV14,TGTGCCAGCAGCCGGGACAGGGCAGTGAGGGAGCAGTACTTC,CASSRDRAVREQYF
TRBD2,TRBJ2-2,-,TRBV27,TGTGCCAGCAGTTTATCGGCTAGCGGGATTAACACCGGGGAGCTGTTTTTT,CASSLSASGINTGELFF
-,TRBJ1-1,-,TRBV10-3,TGTGCCATCAGTGGGGGGGTTAACACTGAAGCTTTCTTT,CAISGGVNTEAFF
TRBD1,TRBJ2-2,once,TRBV28,TGTGCCAGCAGTTCAGGACAGGGAGGAGTTCTGGACACCGGGGAGCTGTTTTTT,CASSSGQGGVLDTGELFF